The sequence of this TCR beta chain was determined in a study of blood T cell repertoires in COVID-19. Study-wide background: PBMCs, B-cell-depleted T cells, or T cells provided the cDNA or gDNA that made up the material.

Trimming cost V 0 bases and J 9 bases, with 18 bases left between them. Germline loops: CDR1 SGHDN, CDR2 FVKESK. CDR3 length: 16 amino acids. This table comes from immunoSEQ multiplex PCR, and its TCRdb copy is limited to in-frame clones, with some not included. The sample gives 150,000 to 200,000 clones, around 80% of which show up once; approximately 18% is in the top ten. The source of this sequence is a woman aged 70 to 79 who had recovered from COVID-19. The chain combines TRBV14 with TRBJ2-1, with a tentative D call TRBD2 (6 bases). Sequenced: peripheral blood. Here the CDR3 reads CASSQDRGRQGGEQFF. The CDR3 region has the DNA TGTGCCAGCAGCCAAGACCGGGGGAGGCAGGGAGGTGAGCAGTTCTTC.